This T cell receptor (beta chain) is from a study of blood T cell repertoires in COVID-19. Whole-study context: Samples came from the United States, Italy and Spain, spanning acute and convalescent COVID-19. Sample material is recorded as cDNA or gDNA derived from T cells, B-cell-depleted T cells, or PBMCs.

As handled by the study authors: Reference gene primer amplification in the assay estimated nucleated cell counts. Profiling relied on immunoSEQ multiplex PCR, and the TCRdb table lists in-frame clones only, not all of them. That table furnishes V, J and clone size, whereas the DNA furnished D and trimming. The sample carries roughly 180,000 clones, about three quarters recorded once. CDR3 length equals 12 residues. Trimming cost V 1 base and J 8 bases, with 8 bases left between them. Germline V gene data show CDR1 as MNHEY and CDR2 as SVGAGI. The V and J genes are TRBV6-5 and TRBJ1-1, with D perhaps TRBD1 (5 bases). Sequencing was performed on peripheral blood. The TCR sequence derives from a woman aged 45-65 years with active or convalescent COVID-19. CDR3 bases: TGTGCCAGCAGTTACTTCCAGGGAGAAGCTTTCTTT. It translates to CASSYFQGEAFF.